This T cell receptor (beta chain) was sequenced in a study of regulatory T cells after allogeneic stem cell transplantation listed by TCRdb under 2018. Regarding the research as a whole: Patients were divided into groups based on whether acute graft-versus-host disease developed within 100 days of stem cell transplantation. Fluorescence-activated cell sorting was used to isolate CD4+CD25+CD127- regulatory T cells from patient PBMCs. Conventional CD4+ T cells defined as CD4+CD25+/-CD127+ were also sorted and TCR-sequenced for comparison in the study. The study compared the TCR repertoire of regulatory T cells after allogeneic stem cell transplantation in patients who had acute graft-versus-host disease versus patients who did not.

The investigation overall reported the following: No significant difference in conventional CD4+ T-cell repertoire diversity was found between patients with and without graft-versus-host disease. Because of the small patient sample size, validation of the findings in a larger cohort was required. Compared with patients who had graft-versus-host disease, patients without the disease had a regulatory T-cell TCR repertoire that was more focused and less diverse. No regulatory T-cell clones were found to be shared by all patients, and no significant correlation was observed between sorted cell numbers and the inverse Simpson index. In non-GvHD patients, the top 10 regulatory T-cell clones took up a significantly larger share of the repertoire, which suggests that presumably allo-specific protective clones had expanded.

The time point tag for this specimen amounts to: 30 days after allogeneic hematopoietic stem cell transplantation. At 30 days after allogeneic hematopoietic stem cell transplantation, peripheral blood mononuclear cells were collected from the patients. Points on this clonotype: Its specific antigen is unknown. At one of its ends the junction is not consistent with the germline gene, which may arise from a read error.

Instrument on record: Illumina MiSeq. The SMARTer RACE cDNA Amplification kit was used to reverse transcribe the RNA, and the TCR beta CDR3 region was then amplified. The RNeasy Mini Kit was used to extract RNA from the sorted cells. Illumina paired-end sequencing was used to sequence the TCR beta amplicons. From the authors' description of their analysis: MiXCR, VDJtools and the tcR R package were the tools used to analyze the TCR repertoire. The inverse Simpson index was used to measure diversity, and clones were grouped as rare, small, medium or expanded based on each clone's proportion of the repertoire. The public reads were reanalyzed by TCRdb: fastp trimming at Q25, MiXCR alignment, in-frame beta chains only. Here each entry gathers all rows of one CDR3 protein and keeps the most common genes and DNA. What appears here as the V and J calls and clone size reflects TCRdb's work, not the paper's. The sample table lists thousands of distinct CDR3 sequences, around 97% of them with a count of one. In total, the top ten clones hold 35% to 50% of the sample.

CDR3 length: 16 amino acids, cysteine to phenylalanine. The CDR3 DNA has 48 bases and is translated from base 1. In the germline V gene, CDR1 corresponds to SNHLY and CDR2 to FYNNEI. The receptor was derived from a human patient who had an allogeneic stem cell transplant, so the T cells may come from the graft donor. Sequenced here: sorted CD4+ T cells from blood (whether regulatory or conventional is not recorded), sampled 30 days after allogeneic stem cell transplant. Recombination connected TRBV2 to TRBJ2-2; 10 middle bases align to TRBD2. The DNA sequence is given as TGTGCCAGCAGTTGCCAACTAGCGGGGTTTGTAGGGGAGCTTTTTTTT. Its product reads: CASSCQLAGFVGELFF.